These 19 T cell receptor beta chains were all obtained from the same sample, sequenced in a study of T cells in Graves' hyperthyroidism and ophthalmopathy. Researchers took RNA transcripts and amplified the TCR beta CDR3 regions from them. With the HTBI primer set, the TCR CDR3 went through a first round of RT-PCR. TCRdb re-derived calls from the multiplex PCR reads in MiXCR, one entry per CDR3 protein. The sample contains almost 600,000 distinct CDR3 sequences, roughly 13% of which appear only once. The material sequenced was blood. The receptors were gathered from a woman aged 30 to 39 with Graves' hyperthyroidism that later progressed to Graves' ophthalmopathy.

This clonotype was observed many times. V and J are TRBV7-8 and TRBJ2-5; D ambiguous. The V gene's germline CDR1 is SGHVS and CDR2 FQNEAQ. The CDR3 is 15 residues long. Trimming took off 3 bases at V and 3 bases at J, with 14 bases between the two ends. CDR3 protein: CASSFGQTQKETQYF. In nucleotides, the CDR3 is TGTGCCAGCAGCTTCGGGCAGACCCAAAAAGAGACCCAGTACTTC.

This clonotype has a handful of counts. The chain is built from TRBV18 and TRBJ2-5, with 7 bases lining up with TRBD2. Germline V gene lookup returns CDR1 KGHSH and CDR2 LQKENI. V trimming: 3 bases; J trimming: 5 bases; junction bases outside the gene matches: 12. CDR3 length: 16 residues. CDR3 sequence (DNA): TGTGCCAGCTCACCTCGGGCTAGCGGTTCCCTGGAGACCCAGTACTTC. Encoded protein: CASSPRASGSLETQYF.

This clonotype was observed at least ten times. The V gene is TRBV6-1, the J gene TRBJ2-2; D not certain. Germline V gene sequence: CDR1 MNHNS, CDR2 SASEGT. Trimming stripped 8 bases from V and 5 bases from J, with 21 bases between. The CDR3 loop spans 16 amino acids. CDR3 region: CASDKTLVVSTGELFF. DNA for the CDR3: TGTGCCAGCGACAAGACATTAGTGGTCTCGACCGGGGAGCTGTTTTTT.

This clonotype has a count of ten or more. The chain employs TRBV9 and TRBJ1-4; a possible D gene is TRBD1 (5 bases). The CDR3 is 16 residues long. V was clipped by 7 bases and J by 0 bases, with 16 bases between them. The germline CDR1 and CDR2 sequences are SGDLS and YYNGEE. The DNA for the CDR3 is TGTGCCAGCGGGGACGACAACGGTGCAACTAATGAAAAACTGTTTTTT. It is translated as CASGDDNGATNEKLFF.

In DNA form, the CDR3 reads TGTGCCAGCAGCCTGGGGCCGACCCTCTCCTACGAGCAGTACTTC. Amino acids: CASSLGPTLSYEQYF. The chain joins TRBV7-2 to TRBJ2-7; maybe TRBD1 (5 bases). Germline CDR1 SGHTA, CDR2 FQGNSA. This CDR3 contains 15 residues. Trimming pared 5 bases from V and 0 bases from J, leaving 14 bases between.

This clonotype has ten or more counts. This chain joins TRBV2 and TRBJ1-2; the D is unclear. V lost 6 bases and J lost 7, with 9 bases in between. The CDR3 sequence is 11 residues long. Germline-derived CDR1 and CDR2 are SNHLY and FYNNEI. The CDR3 here is CASREDVGYTF. The CDR3 nucleotides read TGTGCCAGCAGAGAGGACGTTGGCTACACCTTC.

There are a few counts of this clonotype. With a much larger clone just one base away, this may be a read error. The chain carries TRBV12-3 or TRBV12-4 and TRBJ2-7; TRBD1 matches at 7 bases. This CDR3 spans 14 amino acids. V lost 5 bases and J lost 5; bases outside the gene matches: 9. The CDR3 loop is CASSPGQVAHEQYF. The CDR3 DNA sequence: TGTGCCAGCAGTCCCGGACAGGTAGCCCACGAGCAGTACTTC.

Only a few counts were recorded for this clonotype. This CDR3 is CSVTTGGNEQYF. The CDR3 DNA sequence: TGCAGCGTCACGACAGGGGGTAACGAGCAGTACTTC. The chain couples TRBV29-1 to TRBJ2-7; 9 bases agree with TRBD1. The CDR3 contains 12 residues. CDR1 SQVTM and CDR2 ANQGSEA come from the germline V gene. The J segment lost 5 bases and the V segment lost 6 bases, leaving 5 bases of the junction unmatched.

The chain has TRBV28 and TRBJ2-7, with D perhaps matching TRBD1 (5 bases). The germline V and J ends were trimmed by 6 bases and 6 bases, with 21 bases remaining between them. Germline loops: CDR1 MDHEN, CDR2 SYDVKM. The CDR3 covers 15 residues. CDR3 coding DNA: TGTGCCAGCAGCCCGTGGGGCGGCAACCTAATCGAGCAGTACTTC. It translates to CASSPWGGNLIEQYF.

Concerning this clonotype: A single base separates this from a much larger clone, so it may be a read error. The chain couples TRBV6-1 to TRBJ2-7; 14 nucleotides line up with TRBD2. CDR1 is MNHNS and CDR2 is SASEGT in the germline V gene. The CDR3 runs 15 residues. CDR3 DNA: TGTGCCAGCAGCAGCGGGACTAGCGGGGGCTACGAGCAGCACTTC. Protein product: CASSSGTSGGYEQHF.

This clonotype was observed many times. The chain recombines TRBV3-1 with TRBJ1-1; D ambiguous. The germline V gene has CDR1 LGHDT and CDR2 YNNKEL (reference sequence). The CDR3 totals 13 residues. V was pared by 0 bases and J by 10 bases, with 12 bases between. CDR3: CASSQDLVSRAFF. In nucleotides, the CDR3 is TGTGCCAGCAGCCAAGATCTTGTCAGCAGAGCTTTCTTT.

This clonotype was detected ten times or more. The chain recombines TRBV12-3 or TRBV12-4 with TRBJ1-4, with D unclear. This CDR3 region has 16 residues. The V end was cut by 3 bases, the J end by 0 bases, with 11 bases between. For the CDR3, the DNA is TGTGCCAGCAGTTTCGGGTCGGCAACAACTAATGAAAAACTGTTTTTT. Encoded protein: CASSFGSATTNEKLFF.

The V call is TRBV28, the J call TRBJ2-7; tentatively, D is TRBD2 (5 bases). Germline lookup yields CDR1 MDHEN and CDR2 SYDVKM. V lost 8 bases and J lost 6, with 17 bases in between. This CDR3 comprises 13 residues. In DNA, the CDR3 is TGTGCCAGCCAGGTCGGGGTTACCGGCGAGCAGTACTTC. As protein: CASQVGVTGEQYF.

This clonotype occurred many times. This rearrangement joins TRBV28 to TRBJ1-5; D remains ambiguous. V shed 1 base and J shed 7 bases, with 14 bases lying between them. This CDR3 spans 15 amino acids. The germline CDR1 and CDR2 sequences are MDHEN and SYDVKM. The CDR3 reads CASSLLGPPSQPQHF. CDR3 in DNA: TGTGCCAGCAGTTTATTGGGCCCGCCGTCGCAGCCCCAGCATTTT.

This clonotype has ten or more counts. The gene calls are TRBV30 and TRBJ1-1; D is perhaps TRBD1 (6 bases). Trimming cost V 3 bases and J 5 bases, with 19 bases left between them. Germline V gene sequence: CDR1 GTSNPN, CDR2 SVGIG (reference sequence). CDR3 size: 15 residues. The CDR3 spells CAWSPQQGRRTEAFF. CDR3 DNA: TGTGCCTGGAGCCCCCAACAGGGCCGGAGGACTGAAGCTTTCTTT.

This clonotype was counted only a few times. Relative to the germline gene, one junction end is altered; a read error may explain this. The chain carries TRBV7-7 and TRBJ2-2; 13 nucleotides line up with TRBD2. The CDR3 loop spans 18 amino acids. Germline V gene sequence: CDR1 SSHAT, CDR2 FNYEAQ (reference sequence). This CDR3 reads CASSLTLAGGPSTGELFF. The CDR3 DNA is TGTGCTAGCAGCTTAACACTAGCGGGAGGGCCGAGCACCGGGGAGCTGTTTTTT.

The J gene is TRBJ2-1, the V gene TRBV25-1; 13 positions match TRBD2. Germline V CDR1 and CDR2: MGHDK, SYGVNS. The CDR3 consists of 17 residues. After removal of 3 bases from V and 7 bases from J, the junction contained 9 bases not matched to a gene. CDR3 amino acids: CASSDFAGTSGVNEQFF. In DNA form, the CDR3 reads TGTGCCAGCAGTGACTTTGCCGGGACTAGCGGGGTTAATGAGCAGTTCTTC.

This clonotype was counted at least ten times. The genes are TRBV28 and TRBJ2-5, with 13 bases that match TRBD2. The CDR3 consists of 16 residues. CDR1 and CDR2 from the germline V gene are MDHEN and SYDVKM. V dropped 6 bases and J dropped 4; count of bases not matched to a gene: 8. The CDR3 DNA sequence: TGTGCCAGCAGACAGCCGGGACTAGCGGGACGAGAGACCCAGTACTTC. Its protein product is CASRQPGLAGRETQYF. The variable domain in full, completed from reference TRBV28 and TRBJ2-5, reads DVKVTQSSRYLVKRTGEKVFLECVQDMDHENMFWYRQDPGLGLRLIYFSYDVKMKEKGDIPEGYSVSREKKERFSLILESASTNQTSMYLCASRQPGLAGRETQYFGPGTRLLVL.

Of note for this clonotype: A read error may be the cause here, since a much bigger clone is one base away. The chain links TRBV30 to TRBJ2-5, with 7 bases fitting TRBD2. The ends lost 7 bases at V and 1 base at J; junction bases unmatched: 3. CDR1 and CDR2 (germline): GTSNPN, SVGIG (reference sequence). This CDR3 comprises 12 residues. In nucleotides, the CDR3 is TGTGCCTTTGGGAGGGCCCAAGAGACCCAGTACTTC. This sequence encodes CAFGRAQETQYF.